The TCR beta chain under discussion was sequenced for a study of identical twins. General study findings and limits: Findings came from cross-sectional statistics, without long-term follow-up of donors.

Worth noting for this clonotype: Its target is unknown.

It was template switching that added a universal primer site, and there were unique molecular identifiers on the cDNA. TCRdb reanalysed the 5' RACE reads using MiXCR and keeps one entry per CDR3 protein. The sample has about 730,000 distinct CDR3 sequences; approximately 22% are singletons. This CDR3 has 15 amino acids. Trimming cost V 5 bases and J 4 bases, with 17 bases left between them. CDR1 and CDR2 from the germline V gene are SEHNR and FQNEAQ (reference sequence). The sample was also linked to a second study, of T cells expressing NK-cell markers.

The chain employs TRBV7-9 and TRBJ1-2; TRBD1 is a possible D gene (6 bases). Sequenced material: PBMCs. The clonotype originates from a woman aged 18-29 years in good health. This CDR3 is CASSAGQRHLYGYTF. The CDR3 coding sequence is TGTGCCAGCAGCGCCGGACAGAGACACCTCTATGGCTACACCTTC.